This TCR beta chain is from a study of PD-1 blockade in classical Hodgkin lymphoma. Study outcomes and limitations: It was among complete responders that baseline diversity resembled that of newly diagnosed patients.

The time point denotes: cycle 4 day 1 (C4D1), after 6 weeks of nivolumab. Every patient relapsed after autologous stem cell transplantation, and brentuximab vedotin exposure varied. Complete response, partial response or progressive disease made up the best responses. The table came from immunoSEQ multiplex PCR; TCRdb's copy has only in-frame clones and leaves some out. The data show tens of thousands of clones, roughly 80% seen once. For this clone: The antigen is unknown.

This receptor was obtained from a human donor with classical Hodgkin lymphoma. This material consisted of peripheral blood mononuclear cells (PBMCs), taken before the fourth cycle of nivolumab.

CDR3 amino acids: CASSLGSFEQYF. The CDR3 region has the DNA TGTGCCAGCAGCTTAGGCTCGTTCGAGCAGTACTTC. The chain recombines TRBV7-2 with TRBJ2-7; D is undetermined. V lost 1 base, J lost 6 bases, and 7 bases lay in between. CDR1 and CDR2 from the germline V gene are SGHTA and FQGNSA. CDR3 length equals 12 residues.